This TCR beta chain was documented in a study of human T cells and chemical hapten exposure. The overall study: Across its 20 to 30 weeks, the study gave patients weekly diphenylcyclopropenone doses to the scalp. Broader study findings: Significantly more large CDR3 similarity clusters were formed by expanded TCRs than by controls.

Looked up from germline, CDR1 is LGHNA and CDR2 is YNFKEQ. The CDR3 is made up of 16 amino acids. V shed 0 bases and J shed 2 bases, with 13 bases lying between them. Described time point: patch test 1, 2 weeks after DPC sensitization. The treatment here: therapeutic diphenylcyclopropenone sensitization with weekly scalp DPC. In TCRdb, the RACE reads were re-called with MiXCR into one record per CDR3 protein. The table lists some 350,000 distinct CDR3 sequences, about 7% of them singletons. This clonotype was recorded at least ten times. Its antigen remains unidentified. This TCR was recovered from a woman aged 18-29 years with alopecia areata. Some clones in this sample may be carry-over from other donors' samples. The rearrangement links TRBV4-2 to TRBJ1-1; the D is unclear. The sample in question was whole blood, obtained in connection with sensitization to the hapten diphenylcyclopropenone (DPC). The CDR3 coding sequence is TGTGCCAGCAGCCAAGACGATAGGGATTCTAACACTGAAGCTTTCTTT. Protein product: CASSQDDRDSNTEAFF.